Described below is a single TCR beta chain sequence and its context. Its antigen is still unknown. This entry is derived from a study of OX40 agonist ivuxolimab in advanced cancers. About the research overall: At doses from 0.01 to 10 mg/kg, patients were given intravenous ivuxolimab every 2 weeks. Prior therapy, whether anti-PD-1, anti-PD-L1 or anti-CTLA-4, was allowed, and 40% had some. Overall study findings and caveats: Averaging showed that CD8+ T cells had more expanded clones than CD4+ did.

TCRdb's table, derived via immunoSEQ multiplex PCR, lists solely in-frame clones and lacks some. The data contain 45,000 to 65,000 clones, about nine tenths of them singletons. The CDR3 sequence is 15 residues long. The germline CDR1 and CDR2 sequences are SGHRS and YFSETQ. The V and J ends lost 0 bases and 5 bases respectively, with 11 bases between them. This rearrangement joins TRBV5-1 to TRBJ2-2, with a possible D match to TRBD1 (6 bases). The receptor comes from an adult with an advanced solid tumor such as melanoma, head and neck, liver or kidney cancer. The sequencing here drew on CD4+ or CD8+ T cells sorted from blood, taken in a trial of the OX40 agonist ivuxolimab. The CDR3 region has the DNA TGCGCCAGCAGCTTGGTACAGGGTACGACCGGGGAGCTGTTTTTT. It translates to CASSLVQGTTGELFF.